This T cell receptor (beta chain) was sequenced during a study of read filtering for tumor transcriptome and immune sequencing (dated by TCRdb to 2020 to 2022). Looking at the study overall: The cohort was composed of more than 16 male and 14 female patients, with a mean age of 65.9 years and an age range of roughly 45 to 80. After DNase treatment, whole-transcriptome libraries were prepared using the TruSeq RNA Access Library Prep Kit. By revised international staging, roughly 8 patients were R-ISS I, over 15 were R-ISS II and 6 or 7 were R-ISS III. TCR-region mapped reads per sample ranged from about 3.5 to 10.27 million with IR-seq versus only about 85 to 1273 with RNA-seq. Using the same bone marrow samples, the study ran both targeted immune repertoire sequencing and bulk whole-transcriptome sequencing and then compared the TCR repertoires from each method. A main aim was a read-filtering strategy for immune repertoire data, specifically whether clonotypes supported by a single read should be removed. The paper's findings and limits, for the study overall: In IR-seq, roughly 79% of clonotypes but approximately 3.2% of total reads were represented by single-read clonotypes, whereas in RNA-seq, around three quarters of clonotypes and 40% to 55% of reads were represented by single-read clonotypes. Compared with RNA-seq, IR-seq captured clonotypes at much higher depth and more reliably, and a smaller IR-seq throughput was enough to identify most shared clonotypes. Rather than purified T cells, the sorted CD138-negative fraction was a mixed bone marrow immune population. The correlation between IR-seq and RNA-seq shared clonotype proportions was increased by removal of single-read clonotypes.

This clonotype appeared many times. The clone's antigen remains unknown. No much larger clone is present one base from it, and per-base qualities are unavailable. Spanning cysteine to phenylalanine, the CDR3 consists of 20 amino acids. CDR3 DNA is the only sequence kept; it has 60 bases, read in frame from the first base. The germline V gene provides CDR1 MNHEY and CDR2 SVGEGT. Trimmed from V: 6 bases; trimmed from J: 0 bases; junction bases lacking a gene match: 16. Bone marrow was sampled from every patient at the time of active disease. Bone marrow mononuclear cells were isolated by Ficoll-Hypaque density gradient centrifugation. To remove myeloma plasma cells, the cells were labeled with CD138 magnetic microbeads on a MACS separator, and CD138-negative cells were then collected by negative selection. Flow cytometry with CD138 antibodies on an Attune NxT was used to check how pure the isolated cells were. Total RNA was extracted with TRIzol reagent and quantified with a NanoDrop spectrophotometer. For each patient, paired RNA-seq and IR-seq were run on the CD138-negative bone marrow sample from that patient.

TCR libraries were built from 400 ng RNA with the Immunoverse kit, using molecular barcoded adaptors covering alpha/delta and beta/gamma chains. The same RNA used for transcriptome sequencing was used for TCR library preparation. Sequencing of TCR libraries was carried out on an Illumina HiSeq 4000 with 2 x 150 cycles. Per the authors' processing: With MiXCR, TCR reads were aligned to human V, D, J and C references and assembled into CDR3 clonotypes, with quality filtering and error correction included. The tcR package in R was used to analyze clonotype counts and gene usage diversity. Raw mapping reads were checked after the RNA-seq reads had been mapped by STAR aligner version 2.5.3a onto the human GRCh37 genome. IR-seq fastq files were randomly downsampled with Seqtk 1.3 to test the effect of sequencing depth on detected clonotypes. TCRdb cleaned the public reads at Q25 with fastp, built clones with MiXCR and kept in-frame beta chains. Rows matching on CDR3 protein sequence are summarized as one entry with the most common DNA and genes. TCRdb, not the authors, supplied the V and J calls. The sample has 45,000 to 50,000 distinct CDR3 sequences on record, about an eighth of them singletons. The ten largest clones add up to just over 14% of the sample.

The sequenced sample consisted of a population of CD138-negative cells sorted from bone marrow. The cell subset or site label, read with the paper, signifies: bone marrow mononuclear cells depleted of CD138+ plasma/myeloma cells by negative magnetic selection. The rearranged chain carries TRBV6-2 or TRBV6-3 and TRBJ1-4; 10 middle bases align to TRBD1. This sequence was found in a donor at least 40 years old with multiple myeloma. The CDR3 protein is CASSDRDRGRPHATNEKLFF. DNA sequence: TGTGCCAGCAGCGACCGGGACAGGGGACGTCCCCATGCAACTAATGAAAAACTGTTTTTT.